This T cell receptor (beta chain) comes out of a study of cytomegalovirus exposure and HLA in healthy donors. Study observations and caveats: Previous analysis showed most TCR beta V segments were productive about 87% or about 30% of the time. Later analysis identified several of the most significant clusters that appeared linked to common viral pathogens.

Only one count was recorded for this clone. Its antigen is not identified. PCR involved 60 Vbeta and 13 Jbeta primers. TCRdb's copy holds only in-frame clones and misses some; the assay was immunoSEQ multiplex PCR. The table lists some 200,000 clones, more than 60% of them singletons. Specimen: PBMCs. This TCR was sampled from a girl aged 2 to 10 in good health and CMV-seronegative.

CDR3 region: CASSQETSGGADEQFF. The CDR3 DNA is TGTGCCAGCAGCCAAGAGACTAGCGGGGGGGCCGATGAGCAGTTCTTC. This chain connects TRBV4-2 to TRBJ2-1; the match to TRBD2 covers 14 bases. The junction had 3 bases not matched to a gene; V was cut back by 0 bases and J by 8 bases. The CDR3 loop spans 16 amino acids. From germline, CDR1 is LGHNA and CDR2 YNFKEQ.